The 19 T cell receptor beta chains in this list originate from one sample, sequenced in a study of shared clonotypes between healthy human individuals. Libraries were prepared by immunoSEQ multiplex PCR; TCRdb keeps only in-frame clonotypes and omits some of them. Altogether roughly 1,000,000 clones are present, approximately 78% being singletons, with the ten largest covering 0.5% to 0.65%. The sequenced sample was memory CD4+ T cells from PBMCs. The subset is: CD45RA-negative fraction. The source is a young man in good health. Some clones in this sample may be carry-over from other donors' samples.

This clone was picked up one time. This rearrangement joins TRBV7-2 to TRBJ2-3; D gene unclear. In germline, CDR1 is SGHTA, CDR2 FQGNSA. The length of the CDR3 is 14 residues. V gave up 1 base and J gave up 9 bases, with 14 bases separating them. The CDR3, as DNA: TGTGCCAGCAGCTTAGAACAGCTCGGGTGGACGCAGTATTTT. It is translated as CASSLEQLGWTQYF.

This rearrangement joins TRBV9 to TRBJ2-7; TRBD2 matches at 8 bases. Looked up from germline, CDR1 is SGDLS and CDR2 is YYNGEE. V was pared by 0 bases and J by 5 bases, with 7 bases of the junction left unmatched. This CDR3 has 15 amino acids. CDR3 region: CASSVGASGGHEQYF. Written as DNA, the CDR3 is TGTGCCAGCAGCGTAGGCGCCAGCGGGGGCCACGAGCAGTACTTC.

This chain uses TRBV2 with TRBJ2-1, with 12 bases aligning to TRBD2. Germline CDR1 reads SNHLY; CDR2 reads FYNNEI. The CDR3 has 14 residues. V lost 2 bases to trimming and J lost 10 bases; unmatched junction nucleotides: 3. The CDR3 sequence: CASSELAGGREQFF. DNA of the CDR3: TGTGCCAGCAGTGAACTAGCGGGAGGGCGCGAGCAGTTCTTC.

V usage is TRBV5-4 and J usage is TRBJ1-5, with 7 bases lining up with TRBD1. The CDR3 contains 19 residues. The V and J ends lost 0 bases and 1 base, in that order; junction bases with no gene match: 13. CDR1 and CDR2 (germline): SGHNT, YYREEE (reference sequence). The CDR3 loop reads CASSLATGRSLRSNQPQHF. DNA for the CDR3: TGTGCCAGCAGCTTGGCGACAGGGAGAAGTTTAAGGAGCAATCAGCCCCAGCATTTT.

J is TRBJ2-5 and V is TRBV7-9; D is ambiguous. Germline V gene lookup returns CDR1 SEHNR and CDR2 FQNEAQ (reference sequence). V dropped 1 base and J dropped 5 bases, with 5 bases sitting between them. The CDR3 has 12 residues. In DNA form, the CDR3 reads TGTGCCAGCAGCTTAGGCACGGAGACCCAGTACTTC. Amino acids: CASSLGTETQYF.

The chain has TRBV4-3 and TRBJ2-1, with 14 bases aligning to TRBD2. CDR1 and CDR2 from the germline V gene are LGHNA and YSLEER. J lost 7 bases, V lost 2 bases, and 4 bases had no gene match. This CDR3 has 16 amino acids. Written as DNA, the CDR3 is TGCGCCAGCAGCCAAAGACTAGCGGGAGGGTTTAATGAGCAGTTCTTC. It is translated as CASSQRLAGGFNEQFF.

This rearrangement joins TRBV28 to TRBJ2-1; the D is unclear. The CDR3 contains 16 residues. The germline V gene has CDR1 MDHEN and CDR2 SYDVKM. The V end was cut by 5 bases, the J end by 0 bases, with 14 bases between. In DNA, the CDR3 is TGTGCCAGCAGTGGCCGGGCCTCCAGCTCCTACAATGAGCAGTTCTTC. This encodes CASSGRASSSYNEQFF.

The V and J genes are TRBV6-1 and TRBJ1-1, with D unresolved. The CDR3 spans 15 residues. The germline gives CDR1 MNHNS, CDR2 SASEGT. V was cut by 5 bases and J by 6 bases, with 19 bases left in between. DNA for the CDR3: TGTGCCAGCAGTTCTCCGACCAACCCTATTGCTGAAGCTTTCTTT. Protein sequence: CASSSPTNPIAEAFF.

The chain links TRBV7-3 to TRBJ2-7, with D perhaps TRBD1 or TRBD2 (6 bases each). The germline CDR1 and CDR2 sequences are SGHTA and FQGTGA. This CDR3 comprises 13 residues. Trimming cost V 5 bases and J 6 bases, with 14 bases left between them. The chain's CDR3 is CASSVGGSGEQYF. CDR3 nucleotide sequence: TGTGCCAGCAGCGTGGGGGGCTCTGGCGAGCAGTACTTC.

V usage is TRBV5-1 and J usage is TRBJ2-3; D is perhaps TRBD2 (6 bases). The length of the CDR3 is 16 residues. Germline V gives CDR1 SGHRS, CDR2 YFSETQ. V lost 3 bases and J 6 bases, leaving 20 bases between the germline ends. The DNA of the CDR3 is TGCGCCAGCAGCTGGGGGACTGGACAAGGCTTGGATACGCAGTATTTT. Translated, it gives CASSWGTGQGLDTQYF.

The rearrangement uses TRBV7-3 and TRBJ1-2; TRBD1 matches at 7 bases. V shed 2 bases, J shed 4 bases, and the junction held 13 bases outside the gene matches. This CDR3 has 17 residues. Germline assignment: CDR1 SGHTA and CDR2 FQGTGA. CDR3 amino acids: CASSLGPAGTVGYGYTF. In nucleotides, the CDR3 is TGTGCCAGCAGCTTAGGGCCCGCCGGGACAGTGGGCTATGGCTACACCTTC.

The CDR3 sequence is CASSFSAYEQYF. The CDR3 nucleotides are TGTGCCAGCAGCTTCTCGGCCTACGAGCAGTACTTC. The chain joins TRBV11-2 to TRBJ2-7; no reliable D call. This CDR3 is built from 12 residues. V lost 3 bases, J lost 2 bases, and 5 bases lay in between. Germline assignment: CDR1 SGHAT and CDR2 FQNNGV.

This clone was recorded only once. J is TRBJ2-2 and V is TRBV5-6; 7 bases are a match to TRBD1. V lost 0 bases, J lost 3 bases, and 8 bases stayed unmatched. This CDR3 has 17 residues. Germline assignment: CDR1 SGHDT and CDR2 YYEEEE. The CDR3 loop reads CASSLATTGLDTGELFF. The DNA of the CDR3 is TGTGCCAGCAGCTTGGCGACGACAGGGCTGGACACCGGGGAGCTGTTTTTT.

The gene calls are TRBV7-8 and TRBJ2-3, with 8 bases identical to TRBD2. In germline, CDR1 is SGHVS, CDR2 FQNEAQ. V dropped 11 bases and J dropped 0; count of bases not matched to a gene: 13. The CDR3 has 16 residues. CDR3 sequence: CASATSTSGSTDTQYF. As DNA, the CDR3 is TGTGCCTCAGCCACCTCTACTAGCGGAAGCACAGATACGCAGTATTTT.

This clone has more than one count but fewer than ten. The chain has TRBV5-1 and TRBJ1-2, with a possible D match to TRBD1 (5 bases). The CDR3 sequence is 13 residues long. The V gene lost 4 bases and the J gene lost 5 bases, with 12 bases spanning the gap. CDR1 is SGHRS and CDR2 is YFSETQ in the germline V gene. The CDR3 nucleotides are TGCGCCAGCAGCGCAGGGTCAACGTATGGCTACACCTTC. Translated, it gives CASSAGSTYGYTF.

J is TRBJ2-5 and V is TRBV5-4; D uncertain. Per the germline V gene, CDR1 is SGHNT and CDR2 is YYREEE (reference sequence). The V and J ends lost 4 bases and 3 bases respectively, with 10 bases between them. The CDR3 extends over 13 amino acids. This CDR3 reads CASSDRQEETQYF. CDR3 in DNA: TGTGCCAGCAGCGACCGACAAGAAGAGACCCAGTACTTC.

DNA for the CDR3: TGTGCCACCAGCCGGACTGAGCAGTTCTTC. As protein: CATSRTEQFF. V usage is TRBV28 and J usage is TRBJ2-1; D uncertain. Trimming removed 10 bases at V and 9 bases at J, with 10 bases between. Per germline, CDR1 MDHEN and CDR2 SYDVKM. The CDR3 is 10 amino acids.

V gene TRBV2 combines with J gene TRBJ2-3; D uncertain. Germline V gene data show CDR1 as SNHLY and CDR2 as FYNNEI. With 6 bases removed from V and 4 bases from J, the gap between germline ends came to 8 bases. The CDR3 length is 12 residues. The DNA of the CDR3 is TGTGCCAGCAGCCAAGTAGCAGATACGCAGTATTTT. This sequence encodes CASSQVADTQYF.

The J gene is TRBJ2-3, the V gene TRBV28, with D tentatively TRBD2 (7 bases). V was shortened by 4 bases and J by 1 base, with 15 bases between the two germline ends. The CDR3 loop spans 16 amino acids. The germline V gene encodes CDR1 MDHEN and CDR2 SYDVKM. As DNA, the CDR3 is TGTGCCAGCAGTTATCGGGGGGCGCCCGGCACAGATACGCAGTATTTT. Its protein is CASSYRGAPGTDTQYF.